Detailed here is one T cell receptor (beta chain). Antigen: not known. The data were obtained in a study of blood T cells in healthy people across ages. Study results and limitations: Comparison with aged donors showed that long-lived donors had more naive CD4+ cells and higher diversity.

A J-beta primer mix and a sample-barcoded 5' primer were used in a second PCR of about 7 to 12 cycles. Every molecule of cDNA carried a tag from a template-switch adaptor with 12 random nucleotides. TCRdb used MiXCR to reprocess the 5' RACE reads, holding one entry per CDR3 protein. This repertoire shows over 600,000 distinct CDR3 sequences, approximately 21% found once; its top ten account for 3% to 4.5%. CDR1 LGHDT and CDR2 YNNKEL come from the germline V gene (reference sequence). This CDR3 has 16 amino acids. V shed 4 bases and J 2 bases; nucleotides not matched to a gene: 5. Collection of roughly 10 milliliters of peripheral blood was performed for each donor. They isolated at least 6.5 million PBMCs from each sample.

This TCR was recovered from a man between 65 and 85 years old in good health. V and J are TRBV3-1 and TRBJ2-3, with 11 bases aligning to TRBD2. The specimen sequenced was blood. The CDR3: CASSRLAGGTTDTQYF. The CDR3 DNA reads TGTGCCAGCAGCCGTCTAGCGGGAGGCACCACAGATACGCAGTATTTT.